Here is one TCR beta chain with its context. The data originate from a study of T cell responses to AZD1222 COVID-19 vaccine. This CDR3 has 16 residues. V was clipped by 5 bases and J by 7 bases; unmatched bases: 12. Per germline, CDR1 LGHDT and CDR2 YNNKEL (reference sequence). The method was immunoSEQ multiplex PCR; TCRdb's version includes in-frame clones alone and lacks a portion of them. The sample has about 180,000 clones; 70% to 90% are singletons. Specimen: peripheral blood, collected on day 0 of AZD1222 vaccination. The chain employs TRBV3-1 (or the pseudogene TRBV3-2) and TRBJ2-1, with 9 bases lining up with TRBD2. The receptor was derived from an adult in good health. The chain's CDR3 is CASSNTGTSKWNEQFF. CDR3 coding DNA: TGTGCCAGCAGCAATACCGGGACTAGCAAATGGAATGAGCAGTTCTTC.